Below are 9 T cell receptor beta chains sequenced from a single sample in a study of shared clonotypes between healthy human individuals. Only in-frame clones appear in the TCRdb table, and some are missing; sequencing was by immunoSEQ multiplex PCR. Of approximately 1.9 million clones listed, roughly 95% are singletons. Positively selected for CCR7, the CD45RO-negative cells used as naive CD8 cells excluded terminally differentiated effector memory CD45RA+ cells. Sequencing was done on a sample of naive CD8+ T cells from PBMCs. The receptors come from a man in his late teens or twenties in good health. Some clones in this sample may be carry-over from other donors' samples.

Only a few counts were recorded for this clone. The sample contains more than one DNA sequence encoding this CDR3. The chain joins TRBV5-1 to TRBJ1-1, with D hard to call. The CDR3 length is 13 residues. The V gene lost 0 bases and the J gene lost 1 base, with 4 bases spanning the gap. The germline CDR1 and CDR2 sequences are SGHRS and YFSETQ. The CDR3 protein is CASSLAGNTEAFF. The DNA for the CDR3 is TGCGCCAGCAGCTTGGCTGGGAACACTGAAGCTTTCTTT.

The chain has TRBV5-6 and TRBJ2-5; D is perhaps TRBD2 (5 bases). Judging by the DNA end, TRBJ2-7 fits better; the J call may be wrong. The CDR3 covers 16 residues. The germline gives CDR1 SGHDT, CDR2 YYEEEE. CDR3 amino acids: CASRRRADSSGSEQYF. The CDR3 DNA reads TGTGCCAGCAGGCGTCGGGCGGACTCCTCGGGTAGCGAGCAGTACTTC.

The chain uses TRBV6-1 and TRBJ2-5; 11 bases line up with TRBD2. This CDR3 contains 14 residues. Germline V gene data show CDR1 as MNHNS and CDR2 as SASEGT. Losses at the gene ends were 6 bases for V and 3 bases for J; bases not matched to a gene: 3. The CDR3 loop is CASRPTSGEETQYF. CDR3 sequence (DNA): TGTGCCAGCAGGCCGACTAGCGGGGAAGAGACCCAGTACTTC.

The rearrangement joins TRBV7-9 to TRBJ2-7, with 11 nucleotides matching TRBD2. With 5 bases clipped from V and 4 bases from J, the junction kept 10 bases outside the gene matches. The CDR3 is 16 amino acids. Germline values: CDR1 SEHNR, CDR2 FQNEAQ (reference sequence). CDR3 amino acids: CASSPYPGLAAYEQYF. The CDR3 bases are TGTGCCAGCAGCCCTTATCCGGGACTAGCGGCATACGAGCAGTACTTC. The full variable domain, rest sourced from reference TRBV7-9 and TRBJ2-7, is DTGVSQNPRHKITKRGQNVTFRCDPISEHNRLYWYRQTLGQGPEFLTYFQNEAQLEKSRLLSDRFSAERPKGSFSTLEIQRTEQGDSAMYLCASSPYPGLAAYEQYFGPGTRLTVT.

The chain employs TRBV4-1 and TRBJ2-7; D is undetermined. The CDR3 extends over 13 amino acids. V was trimmed by 0 bases and J by 3 bases, leaving 6 bases between them. The V gene's germline CDR1 is MGHRA and CDR2 YSYEKL. CDR3 sequence reads: CASSQDFDYEQYF. CDR3 coding DNA: TGCGCCAGCAGCCAAGACTTCGACTACGAGCAGTACTTC.

This chain uses TRBV7-9 with TRBJ1-3; 8 bases are shared with TRBD1. This CDR3 spans 15 amino acids. CDR1 and CDR2 from the germline V gene are SEHNR and FQNEAQ (reference sequence). V shed 5 bases, J shed 8 bases, and the junction held 11 bases outside the gene matches. CDR3 in amino acids: CASSPETGEVDTIYF. DNA of the CDR3: TGTGCCAGCAGCCCCGAGACAGGGGAGGTAGACACCATATATTTT.

The V gene is TRBV4-3, the J gene TRBJ2-7, with TRBD2 matching 13 bases. This CDR3 has 15 residues. The germline CDR1 and CDR2 sequences are LGHNA and YSLEER. J lost 7 bases, V lost 1 base, and 4 bases had no gene match. CDR3 nucleotide sequence: TGCGCCAGCAGCCAAGCTTCGGGACTAGCGGGAGAGCAGTACTTC. Protein: CASSQASGLAGEQYF.

V gene TRBV6-1 combines with J gene TRBJ1-2, with D tentatively TRBD1 (5 bases). This CDR3 is 12 amino acids long. From germline, CDR1 is MNHNS and CDR2 SASEGT. V was shortened by 7 bases and J by 7 bases, with 13 bases between the two germline ends. CDR3 protein: CASNKGSSGYTF. Here the CDR3 DNA reads TGTGCCAGCAATAAGGGGTCGAGTGGCTACACCTTC.

The genes are TRBV27 and TRBJ1-5, with D unresolved. V lost 6 bases and J lost 0, with 9 bases in between. The CDR3 extends over 14 amino acids. Germline assignment: CDR1 MNHEY and CDR2 SMNVEV (reference sequence). For the CDR3, the DNA is TGTGCCAGCAGCGGGGTGAATAGCAATCAGCCCCAGCATTTT. Amino acids: CASSGVNSNQPQHF.